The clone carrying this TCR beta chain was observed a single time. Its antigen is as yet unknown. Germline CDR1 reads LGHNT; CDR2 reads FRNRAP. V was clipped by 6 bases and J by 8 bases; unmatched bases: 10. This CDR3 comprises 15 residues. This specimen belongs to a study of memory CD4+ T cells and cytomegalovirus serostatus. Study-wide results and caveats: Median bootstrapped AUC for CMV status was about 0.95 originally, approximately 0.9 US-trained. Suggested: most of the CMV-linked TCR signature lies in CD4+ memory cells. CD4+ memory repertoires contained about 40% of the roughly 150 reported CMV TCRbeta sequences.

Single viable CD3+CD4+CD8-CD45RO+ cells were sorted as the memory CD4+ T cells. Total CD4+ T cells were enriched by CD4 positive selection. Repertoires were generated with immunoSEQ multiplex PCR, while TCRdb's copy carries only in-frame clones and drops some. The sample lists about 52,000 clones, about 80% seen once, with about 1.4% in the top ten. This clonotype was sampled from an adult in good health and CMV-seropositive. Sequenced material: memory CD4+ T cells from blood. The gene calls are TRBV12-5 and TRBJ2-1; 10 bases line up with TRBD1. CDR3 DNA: TGTGCTAGTGGGAAGACAGGGGGCAGTACGGATGAGCAGTTCTTC. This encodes CASGKTGGSTDEQFF.